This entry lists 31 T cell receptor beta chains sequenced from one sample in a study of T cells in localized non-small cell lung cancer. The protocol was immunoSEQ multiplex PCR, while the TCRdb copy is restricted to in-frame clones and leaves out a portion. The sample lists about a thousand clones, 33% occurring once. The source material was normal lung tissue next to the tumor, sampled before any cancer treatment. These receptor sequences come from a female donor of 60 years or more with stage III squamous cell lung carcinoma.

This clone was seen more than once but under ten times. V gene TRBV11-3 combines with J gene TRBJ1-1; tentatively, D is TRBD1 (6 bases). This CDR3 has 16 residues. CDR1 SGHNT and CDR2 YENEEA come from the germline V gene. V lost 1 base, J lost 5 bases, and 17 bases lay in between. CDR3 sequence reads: CASSLGETGWVTEAFF. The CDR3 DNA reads TGTGCCAGCAGCTTAGGGGAAACAGGGTGGGTGACTGAAGCTTTCTTT. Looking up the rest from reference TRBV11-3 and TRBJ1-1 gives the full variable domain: EAGVVQSPRYKIIEKKQPVAFWCNPISGHNTLYWYLQNLGQGPELLIRYENEEAVDDSQLPKDRFSAERLKGVDSTLKIQPAELGDSAVYLCASSLGETGWVTEAFFGQGTRLTVV.

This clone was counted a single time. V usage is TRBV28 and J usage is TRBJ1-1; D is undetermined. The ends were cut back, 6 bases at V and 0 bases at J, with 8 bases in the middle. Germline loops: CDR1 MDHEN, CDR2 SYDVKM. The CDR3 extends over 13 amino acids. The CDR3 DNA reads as TGTGCCAGCAGCCCTCCAGTGAACACTGAAGCTTTCTTT. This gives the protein CASSPPVNTEAFF.

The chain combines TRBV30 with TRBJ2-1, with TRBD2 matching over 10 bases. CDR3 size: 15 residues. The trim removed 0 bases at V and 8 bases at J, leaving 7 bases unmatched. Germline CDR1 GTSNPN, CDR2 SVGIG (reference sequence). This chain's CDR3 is CAWSVASGGAYEQFF. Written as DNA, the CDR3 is TGTGCCTGGAGTGTTGCCAGCGGGGGGGCGTATGAGCAGTTCTTC.

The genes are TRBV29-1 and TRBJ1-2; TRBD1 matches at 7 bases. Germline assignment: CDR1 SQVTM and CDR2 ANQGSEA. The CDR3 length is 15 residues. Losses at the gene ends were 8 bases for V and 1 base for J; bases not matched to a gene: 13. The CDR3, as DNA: TGCAGCCCGATGAAGGGGGCAATGCTTAACTATGGCTACACCTTC. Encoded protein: CSPMKGAMLNYGYTF.

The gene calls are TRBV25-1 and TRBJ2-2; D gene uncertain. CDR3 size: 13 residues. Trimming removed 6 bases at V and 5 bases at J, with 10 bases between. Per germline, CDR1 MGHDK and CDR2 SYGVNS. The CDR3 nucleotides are TGTGCCAGCAGGGAAGACTCAACCGGGGAGCTGTTTTTT. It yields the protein CASREDSTGELFF.

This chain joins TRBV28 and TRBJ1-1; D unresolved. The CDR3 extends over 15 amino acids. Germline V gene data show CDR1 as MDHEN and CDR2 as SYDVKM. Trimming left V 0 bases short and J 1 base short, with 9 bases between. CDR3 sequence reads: CASSLWAGPNTEAFF. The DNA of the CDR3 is TGTGCCAGCAGTTTATGGGCAGGTCCGAACACTGAAGCTTTCTTT.

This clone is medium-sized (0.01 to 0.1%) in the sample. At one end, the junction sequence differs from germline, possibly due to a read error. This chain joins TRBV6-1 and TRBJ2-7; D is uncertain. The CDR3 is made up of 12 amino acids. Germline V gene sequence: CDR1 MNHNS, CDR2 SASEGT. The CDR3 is CAISEGSYEQYF. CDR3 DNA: TGTGCCATCAGTGAAGGGTCCTACGAGCAGTACTTC.

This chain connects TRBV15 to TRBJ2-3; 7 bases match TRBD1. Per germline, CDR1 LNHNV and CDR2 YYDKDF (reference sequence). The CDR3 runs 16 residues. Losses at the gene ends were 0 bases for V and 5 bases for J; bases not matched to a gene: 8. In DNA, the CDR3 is TGTGCCACCAGCAGAGACCCGACAGGGATGATAGATACGCAGTATTTT. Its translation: CATSRDPTGMIDTQYF. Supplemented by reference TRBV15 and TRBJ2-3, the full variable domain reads DAMVIQNPRYQVTQFGKPVTLSCSQTLNHNVMYWYQQKSSQAPKLLFHYYDKDFNNEADTPDNFQSRRPNTSFCFLDIRSPGLGDTAMYLCATSRDPTGMIDTQYFGPGTRLTVL.

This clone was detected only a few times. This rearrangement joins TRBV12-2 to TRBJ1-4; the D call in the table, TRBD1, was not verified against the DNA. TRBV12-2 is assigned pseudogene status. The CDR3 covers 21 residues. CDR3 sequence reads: CASRLAIRRFVPGTGVEKLFF. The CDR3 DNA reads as TGTGCAAGTCGCTTAGCTATCCGTCGGTTTGTTCCCGGGACAGGGGTTGAAAAACTGTTTTTT.

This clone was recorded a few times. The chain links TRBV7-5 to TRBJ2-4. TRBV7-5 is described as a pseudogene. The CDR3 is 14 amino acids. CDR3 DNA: TGTGCCAGCAGCTTGGTTATGGCCAAAAACATTCAGTACTTC. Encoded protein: CASSLVMAKNIQYF.

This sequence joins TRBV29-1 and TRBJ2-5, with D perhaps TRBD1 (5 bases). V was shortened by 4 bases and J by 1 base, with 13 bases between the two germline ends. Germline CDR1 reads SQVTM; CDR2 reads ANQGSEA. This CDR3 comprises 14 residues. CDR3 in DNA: TGCAGCGTTGTTAGGGGCGACTCCCAAGAGACCCAGTACTTC. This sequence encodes CSVVRGDSQETQYF.

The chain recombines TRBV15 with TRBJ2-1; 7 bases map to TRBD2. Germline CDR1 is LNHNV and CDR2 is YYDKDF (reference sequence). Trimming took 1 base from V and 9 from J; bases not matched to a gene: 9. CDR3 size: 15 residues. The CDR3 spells CATSRGGSGKGEQFF. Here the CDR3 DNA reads TGTGCCACCAGCAGAGGGGGGAGCGGGAAAGGTGAGCAGTTCTTC. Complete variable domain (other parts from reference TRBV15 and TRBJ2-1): DAMVIQNPRYQVTQFGKPVTLSCSQTLNHNVMYWYQQKSSQAPKLLFHYYDKDFNNEADTPDNFQSRRPNTSFCFLDIRSPGLGDTAMYLCATSRGGSGKGEQFFGPGTRLTVL.

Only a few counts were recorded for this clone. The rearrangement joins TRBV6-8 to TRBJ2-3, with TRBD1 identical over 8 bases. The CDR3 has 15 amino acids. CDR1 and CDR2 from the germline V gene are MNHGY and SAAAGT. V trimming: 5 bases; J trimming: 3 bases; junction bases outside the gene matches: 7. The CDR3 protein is CASSPQGAGTDTQYF. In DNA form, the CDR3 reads TGTGCCAGCAGTCCCCAGGGGGCAGGGACAGATACGCAGTATTTT.

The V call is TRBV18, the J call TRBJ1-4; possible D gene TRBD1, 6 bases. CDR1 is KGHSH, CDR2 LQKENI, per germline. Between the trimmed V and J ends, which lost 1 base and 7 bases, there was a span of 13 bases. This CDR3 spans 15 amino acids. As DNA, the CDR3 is TGTGCCAGCTCACCACGGGGGGGGCGACGTGAAAAACTGTTTTTT. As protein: CASSPRGGRREKLFF.

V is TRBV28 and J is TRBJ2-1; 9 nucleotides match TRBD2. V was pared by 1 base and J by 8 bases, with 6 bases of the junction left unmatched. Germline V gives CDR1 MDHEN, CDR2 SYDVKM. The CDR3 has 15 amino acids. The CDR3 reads CASSLFGGRADEQFF. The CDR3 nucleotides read TGTGCCAGCAGTTTATTCGGCGGGAGGGCCGATGAGCAGTTCTTC.

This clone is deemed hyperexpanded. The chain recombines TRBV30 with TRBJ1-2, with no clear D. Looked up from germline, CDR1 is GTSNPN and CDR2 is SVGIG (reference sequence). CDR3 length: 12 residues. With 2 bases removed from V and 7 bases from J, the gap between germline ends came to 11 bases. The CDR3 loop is CAWSPKGRGYTF. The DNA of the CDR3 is TGTGCCTGGAGTCCGAAGGGTCGTGGCTACACCTTC.

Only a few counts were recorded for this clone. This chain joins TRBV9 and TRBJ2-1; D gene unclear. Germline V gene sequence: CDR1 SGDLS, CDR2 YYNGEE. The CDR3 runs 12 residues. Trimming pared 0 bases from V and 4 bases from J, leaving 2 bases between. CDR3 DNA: TGTGCCAGCAGCGTAGGGTACAATGAGCAGTTCTTC. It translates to CASSVGYNEQFF.

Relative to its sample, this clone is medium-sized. CDR3: CASSPGGRASGETQYF. Written as DNA, the CDR3 is TGTGCCAGCAGCCCCGGGGGCAGGGCGTCTGGTGAGACCCAGTACTTC. This chain links TRBV11-3 with TRBJ2-5, with D perhaps given as TRBD1 or TRBD2 (6 bases each). Germline CDR1 SGHNT, CDR2 YENEEA. CDR3 length: 16 amino acids. Trimming stripped 5 bases from V and 5 bases from J, with 21 bases between.

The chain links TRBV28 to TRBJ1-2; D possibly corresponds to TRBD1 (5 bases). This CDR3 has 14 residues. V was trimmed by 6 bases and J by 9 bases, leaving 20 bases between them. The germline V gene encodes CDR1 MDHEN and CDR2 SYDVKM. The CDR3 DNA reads TGTGCCAGCAGCGTAGGGACCTATCAAGGGCGCTACACCTTC. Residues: CASSVGTYQGRYTF.

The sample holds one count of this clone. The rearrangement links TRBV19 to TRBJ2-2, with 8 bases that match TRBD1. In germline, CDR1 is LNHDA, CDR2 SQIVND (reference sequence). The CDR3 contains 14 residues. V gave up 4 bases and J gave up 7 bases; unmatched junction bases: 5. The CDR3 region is CASSKQGASGELFF. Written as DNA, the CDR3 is TGTGCCAGTAGTAAGCAGGGGGCTAGCGGGGAGCTGTTTTTT.

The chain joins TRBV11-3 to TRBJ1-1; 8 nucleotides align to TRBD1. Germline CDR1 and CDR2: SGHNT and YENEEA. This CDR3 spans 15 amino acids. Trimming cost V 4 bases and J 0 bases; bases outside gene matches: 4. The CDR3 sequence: CASSSYRGMNTEAFF. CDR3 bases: TGTGCCAGCAGCTCATACAGGGGGATGAACACTGAAGCTTTCTTT.

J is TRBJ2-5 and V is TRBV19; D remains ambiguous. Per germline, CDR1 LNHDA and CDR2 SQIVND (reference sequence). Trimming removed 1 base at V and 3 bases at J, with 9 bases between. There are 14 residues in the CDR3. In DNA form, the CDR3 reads TGTGCCAGTAGTATAGGTTGGGCAGAAGAGACCCAGTACTTC. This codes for CASSIGWAEETQYF.

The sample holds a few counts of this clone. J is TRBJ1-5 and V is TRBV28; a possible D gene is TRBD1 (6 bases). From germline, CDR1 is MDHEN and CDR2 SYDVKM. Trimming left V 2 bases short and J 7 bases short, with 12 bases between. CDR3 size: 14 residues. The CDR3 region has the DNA TGTGCCAGCAGTTTAAAGGGGGTTATGCAGCCCCAGCATTTT. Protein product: CASSLKGVMQPQHF.

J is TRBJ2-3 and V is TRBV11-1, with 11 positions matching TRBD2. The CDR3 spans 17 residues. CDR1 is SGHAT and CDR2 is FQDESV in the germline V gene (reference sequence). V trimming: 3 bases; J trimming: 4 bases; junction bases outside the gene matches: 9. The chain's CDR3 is CASSLASSSGGADTQYF. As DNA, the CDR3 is TGTGCCAGCAGCTTGGCCTCGAGTAGCGGGGGGGCAGATACGCAGTATTTT.

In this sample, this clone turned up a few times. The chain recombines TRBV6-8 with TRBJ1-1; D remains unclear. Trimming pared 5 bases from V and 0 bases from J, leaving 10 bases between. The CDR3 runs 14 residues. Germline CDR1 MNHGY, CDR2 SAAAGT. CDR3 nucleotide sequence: TGTGCCAGCAGTGCGGAGGGTGTGAACACTGAAGCTTTCTTT. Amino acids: CASSAEGVNTEAFF.

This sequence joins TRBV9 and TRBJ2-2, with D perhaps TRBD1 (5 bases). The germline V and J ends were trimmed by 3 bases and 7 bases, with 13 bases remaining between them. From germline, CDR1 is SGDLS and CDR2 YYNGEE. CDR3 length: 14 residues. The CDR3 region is CASSADTGSGELFF. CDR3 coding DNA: TGTGCCAGCAGCGCGGACACCGGAAGCGGGGAGCTGTTTTTT. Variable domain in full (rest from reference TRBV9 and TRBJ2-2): DSGVTQTPKHLITATGQRVTLRCSPRSGDLSVYWYQQSLDQGLQFLIQYYNGEERAKGNILERFSAQQFPDLHSELNLSSLELGDSALYFCASSADTGSGELFFGEGSRLTVL.

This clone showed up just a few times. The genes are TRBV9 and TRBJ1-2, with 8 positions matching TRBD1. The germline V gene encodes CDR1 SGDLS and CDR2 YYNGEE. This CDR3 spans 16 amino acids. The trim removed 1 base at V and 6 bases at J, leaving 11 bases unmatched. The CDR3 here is CASSVTSGGLDDGYTF. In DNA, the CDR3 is TGTGCCAGCAGCGTAACGTCAGGGGGCCTGGACGATGGCTACACCTTC.

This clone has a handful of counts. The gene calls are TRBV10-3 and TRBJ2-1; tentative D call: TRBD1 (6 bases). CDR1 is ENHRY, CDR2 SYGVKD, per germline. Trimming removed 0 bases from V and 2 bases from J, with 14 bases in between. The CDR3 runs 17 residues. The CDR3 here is CAISESMAGETYNEQFF. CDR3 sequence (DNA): TGTGCCATCAGTGAGTCTATGGCAGGGGAGACCTACAATGAGCAGTTCTTC.

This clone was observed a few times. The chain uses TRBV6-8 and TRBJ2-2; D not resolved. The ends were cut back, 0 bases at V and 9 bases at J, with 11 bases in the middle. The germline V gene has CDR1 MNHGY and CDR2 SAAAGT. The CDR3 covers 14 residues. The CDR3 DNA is TGTGCCAGCAGTTACTCCTTAAGCGAACGGGAGCTGTTTTTT. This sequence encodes CASSYSLSERELFF.

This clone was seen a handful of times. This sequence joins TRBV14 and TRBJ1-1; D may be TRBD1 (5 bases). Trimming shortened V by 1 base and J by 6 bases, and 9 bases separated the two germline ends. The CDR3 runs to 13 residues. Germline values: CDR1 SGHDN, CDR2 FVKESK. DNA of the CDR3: TGTGCCAGCAGCCAAGGAGGGGTCGCTGAAGCTTTCTTT. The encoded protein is CASSQGGVAEAFF.

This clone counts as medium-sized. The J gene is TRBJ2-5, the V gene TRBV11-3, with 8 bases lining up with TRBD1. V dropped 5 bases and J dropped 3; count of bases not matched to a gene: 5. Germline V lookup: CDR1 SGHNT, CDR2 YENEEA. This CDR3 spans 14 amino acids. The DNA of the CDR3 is TGTGCCAGCAGCCCAAACAGGGGGAAAGAGACCCAGTACTTC. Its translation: CASSPNRGKETQYF.